The entry that follows covers one T cell receptor beta chain sequence. Its antigen remains unidentified. Aged 18 to 65, the patients had hyperthyroidism that was newly diagnosed and had lasted under 2 months. The record originates from a study of T cells in Graves' hyperthyroidism and ophthalmopathy. Overall study results and limits: A median around 5.9 months before onset, the model predicted ophthalmopathy.

Researchers amplified the TCR beta CDR3 regions from RNA transcripts. The study used the HTBI primer set for a first-round RT-PCR of the TCR CDR3. Each CDR3 protein gets one entry after TCRdb re-called the multiplex PCR reads with MiXCR. Here the sample spans about 500,000 distinct CDR3 sequences, over 15% being singletons. Sequencing was performed on blood. This TCR was sampled from a woman between 18 and 29 years old with Graves' hyperthyroidism.

This chain's CDR3 is CASSSPTGLTLGYTF. CDR3 DNA sequence: TGTGCCAGCAGCTCTCCGACAGGGTTGACTTTGGGCTACACCTTC. The chain recombines TRBV7-2 with TRBJ1-2; 7 nucleotides align to TRBD1. The germline V gene encodes CDR1 SGHTA and CDR2 FQGNSA. This CDR3 region has 15 residues. After removal of 4 bases from V and 8 bases from J, the junction contained 13 bases not matched to a gene.